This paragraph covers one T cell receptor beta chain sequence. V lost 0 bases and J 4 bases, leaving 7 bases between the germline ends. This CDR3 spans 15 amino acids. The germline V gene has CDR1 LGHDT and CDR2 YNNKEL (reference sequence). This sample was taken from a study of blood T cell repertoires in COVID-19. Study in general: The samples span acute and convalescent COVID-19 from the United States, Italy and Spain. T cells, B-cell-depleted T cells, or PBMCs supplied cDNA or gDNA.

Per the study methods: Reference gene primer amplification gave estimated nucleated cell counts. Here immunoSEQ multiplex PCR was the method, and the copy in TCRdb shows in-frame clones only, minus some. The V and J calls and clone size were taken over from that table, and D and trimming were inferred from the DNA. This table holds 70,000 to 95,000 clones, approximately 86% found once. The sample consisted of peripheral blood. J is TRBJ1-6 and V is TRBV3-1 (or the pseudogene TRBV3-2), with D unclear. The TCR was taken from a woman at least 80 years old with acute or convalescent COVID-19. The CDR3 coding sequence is TGTGCCAGCAGCCAAGATCCGGGTTATAATTCACCCCTCCACTTT. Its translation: CASSQDPGYNSPLHF.